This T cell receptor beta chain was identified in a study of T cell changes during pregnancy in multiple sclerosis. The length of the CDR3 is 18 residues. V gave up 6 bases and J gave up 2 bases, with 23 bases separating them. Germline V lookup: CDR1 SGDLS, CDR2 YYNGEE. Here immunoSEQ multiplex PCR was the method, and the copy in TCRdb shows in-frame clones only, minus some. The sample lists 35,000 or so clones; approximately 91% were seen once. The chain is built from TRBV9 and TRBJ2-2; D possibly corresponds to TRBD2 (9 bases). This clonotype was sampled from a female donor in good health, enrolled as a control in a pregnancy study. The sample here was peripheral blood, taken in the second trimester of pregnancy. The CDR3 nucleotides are TGTGCCAGCAAAGGGGGGCTAGCGGGGACAGGTAACACCGGGGAGCTGTTTTTT. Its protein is CASKGGLAGTGNTGELFF.